This is a list of T cell receptor beta chains from one sample in a study of T cells in tumors after PD-1 blockade. Profiling relied on immunoSEQ multiplex PCR, and the TCRdb table lists in-frame clones only, not all of them. Seen here are about 20,000 clones, 78% observed once, and the top ten hold 26%. The source was PBMCs, collected before anti-PD-1 treatment. These receptors originate from a human donor with basal cell carcinoma. Each CDR3 is given with its conserved first and last residue.

v_call: TRBV18; j_call: TRBJ1-4; cdr3_aa: CASSPLPTSSYEKLFF
v_call: TRBV7-9; j_call: TRBJ1-2; cdr3_aa: CASSVNSRTPGDGYTF
v_call: TRBV3-1/TRBV3-2; j_call: TRBJ1-1; cdr3_aa: CASSHRTPGQGAEAFF
v_call: TRBV18; j_call: TRBJ1-5; cdr3_aa: CASSPDSNQPQHF
v_call: TRBV7-9; j_call: TRBJ2-4; cdr3_aa: CASSLDSVLENIQYF
v_call: TRBV12-3/TRBV12-4; j_call: TRBJ1-4; cdr3_aa: CASSLGGEKLFF
v_call: TRBV5-4; j_call: TRBJ2-7; cdr3_aa: CASSQIDRVDEQYF
v_call: TRBV19; j_call: TRBJ2-3; cdr3_aa: CASKDNSDDTDTQYF
v_call: TRBV24-1; j_call: TRBJ2-5; cdr3_aa: CATSDSGTGEGLVMQETQYF
v_call: TRBV19; j_call: TRBJ2-4; cdr3_aa: CASSNPGQKNIQYF
v_call: TRBV30; j_call: TRBJ1-1; cdr3_aa: CAWSAATTREAFF
v_call: TRBV5-1; j_call: TRBJ2-2; cdr3_aa: CASSLGRVSTGELFF
v_call: TRBV6-5; j_call: TRBJ2-1; cdr3_aa: CASSASGSYNEQFF